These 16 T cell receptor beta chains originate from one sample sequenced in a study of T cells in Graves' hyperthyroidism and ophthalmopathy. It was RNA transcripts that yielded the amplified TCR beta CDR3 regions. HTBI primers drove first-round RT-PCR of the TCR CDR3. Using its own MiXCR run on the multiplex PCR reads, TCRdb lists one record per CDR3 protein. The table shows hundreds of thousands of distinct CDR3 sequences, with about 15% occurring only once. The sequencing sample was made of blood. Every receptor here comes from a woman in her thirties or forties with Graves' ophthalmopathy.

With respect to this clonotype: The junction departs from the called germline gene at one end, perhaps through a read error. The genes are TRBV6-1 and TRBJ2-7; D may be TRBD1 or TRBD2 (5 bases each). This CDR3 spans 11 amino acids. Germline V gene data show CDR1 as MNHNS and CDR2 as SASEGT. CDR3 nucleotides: TGTGCCAGCAGGGGACGGGACGGAACCCGCTTC. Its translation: CASRGRDGTRF.

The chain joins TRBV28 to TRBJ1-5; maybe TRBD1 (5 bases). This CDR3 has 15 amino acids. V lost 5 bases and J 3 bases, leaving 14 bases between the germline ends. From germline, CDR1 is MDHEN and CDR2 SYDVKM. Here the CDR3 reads CASSRSGQLNQPQHF. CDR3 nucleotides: TGTGCCAGCAGTCGATCAGGACAACTCAATCAGCCCCAGCATTTT. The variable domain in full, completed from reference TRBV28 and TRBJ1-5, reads DVKVTQSSRYLVKRTGEKVFLECVQDMDHENMFWYRQDPGLGLRLIYFSYDVKMKEKGDIPEGYSVSREKKERFSLILESASTNQTSMYLCASSRSGQLNQPQHFGDGTRLSIL.

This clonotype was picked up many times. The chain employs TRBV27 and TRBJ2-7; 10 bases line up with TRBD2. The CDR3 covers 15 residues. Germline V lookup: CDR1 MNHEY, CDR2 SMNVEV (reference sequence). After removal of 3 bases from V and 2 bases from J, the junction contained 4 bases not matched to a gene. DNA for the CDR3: TGTGCCAGCAGTTTGACGAGCGGGAGGGCCTACGAGCAGTACTTC. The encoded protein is CASSLTSGRAYEQYF.

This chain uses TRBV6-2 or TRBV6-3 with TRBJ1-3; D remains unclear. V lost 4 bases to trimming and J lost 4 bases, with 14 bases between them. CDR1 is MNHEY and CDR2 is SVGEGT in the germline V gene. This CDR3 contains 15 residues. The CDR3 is CASSFPAFVGNTIYF. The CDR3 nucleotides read TGTGCCAGCAGTTTCCCTGCATTCGTCGGAAACACCATATATTTT.

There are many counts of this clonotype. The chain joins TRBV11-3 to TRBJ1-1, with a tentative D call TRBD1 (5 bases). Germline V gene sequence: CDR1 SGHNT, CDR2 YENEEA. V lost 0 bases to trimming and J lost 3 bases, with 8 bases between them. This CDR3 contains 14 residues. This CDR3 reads CASSLDGADTEAFF. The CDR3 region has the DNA TGTGCCAGCAGCTTAGACGGGGCGGACACTGAAGCTTTCTTT.

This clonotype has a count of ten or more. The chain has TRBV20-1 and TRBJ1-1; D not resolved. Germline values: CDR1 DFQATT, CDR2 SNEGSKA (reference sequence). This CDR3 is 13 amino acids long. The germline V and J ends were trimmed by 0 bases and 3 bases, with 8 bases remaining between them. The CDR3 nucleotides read TGCAGTGCTAGAGAAGAGGTTGACACTGAAGCTTTCTTT. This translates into CSAREEVDTEAFF.

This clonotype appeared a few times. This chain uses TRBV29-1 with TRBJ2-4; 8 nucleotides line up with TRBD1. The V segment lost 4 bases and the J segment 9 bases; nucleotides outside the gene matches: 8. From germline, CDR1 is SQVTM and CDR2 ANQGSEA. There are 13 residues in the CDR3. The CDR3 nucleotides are TGCAGCGTTGTAGAGACAGGGGACGGCATTCAGTACTTC. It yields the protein CSVVETGDGIQYF.

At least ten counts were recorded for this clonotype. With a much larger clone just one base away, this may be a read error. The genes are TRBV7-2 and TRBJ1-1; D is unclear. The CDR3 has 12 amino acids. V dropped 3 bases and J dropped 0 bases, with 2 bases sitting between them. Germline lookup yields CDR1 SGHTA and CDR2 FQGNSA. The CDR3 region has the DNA TGTGCCAGCAGCTTCATGAACACTGAAGCTTTCTTT. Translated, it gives CASSFMNTEAFF.

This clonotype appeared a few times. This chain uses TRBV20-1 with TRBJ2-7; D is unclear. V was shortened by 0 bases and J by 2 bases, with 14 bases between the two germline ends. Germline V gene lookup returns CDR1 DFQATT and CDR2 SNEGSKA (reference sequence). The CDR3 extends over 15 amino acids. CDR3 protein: CSARDPTDKTYEQYF. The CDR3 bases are TGCAGTGCTAGAGATCCGACTGACAAGACCTACGAGCAGTACTTC.

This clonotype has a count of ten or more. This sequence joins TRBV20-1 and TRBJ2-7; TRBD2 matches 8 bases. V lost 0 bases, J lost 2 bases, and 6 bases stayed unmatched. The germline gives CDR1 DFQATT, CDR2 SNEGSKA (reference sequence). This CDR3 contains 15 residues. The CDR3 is CSARESAGVTYEQYF. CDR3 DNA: TGCAGTGCTAGAGAATCAGCGGGAGTCACCTACGAGCAGTACTTC.

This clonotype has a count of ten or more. CDR3 sequence: CASSVGGFSSYEQYF. Written as DNA, the CDR3 is TGTGCCAGCAGCGTAGGAGGATTCAGCTCCTACGAGCAGTACTTC. The chain uses TRBV9 and TRBJ2-7; D remains unclear. The germline V gene has CDR1 SGDLS and CDR2 YYNGEE. The CDR3 extends over 15 amino acids. The V end was cut by 0 bases, the J end by 0 bases, with 10 bases between. Based on the CDR3 plus reference TRBV9 and TRBJ2-7, the full variable domain is DSGVTQTPKHLITATGQRVTLRCSPRSGDLSVYWYQQSLDQGLQFLIQYYNGEERAKGNILERFSAQQFPDLHSELNLSSLELGDSALYFCASSVGGFSSYEQYFGPGTRLTVT.

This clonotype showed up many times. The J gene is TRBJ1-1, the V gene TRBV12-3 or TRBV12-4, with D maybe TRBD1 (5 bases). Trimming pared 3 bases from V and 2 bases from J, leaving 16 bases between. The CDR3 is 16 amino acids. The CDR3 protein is CASSFDRVGENTEAFF. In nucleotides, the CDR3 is TGTGCCAGCAGTTTCGACCGGGTAGGGGAAAACACTGAAGCTTTCTTT.

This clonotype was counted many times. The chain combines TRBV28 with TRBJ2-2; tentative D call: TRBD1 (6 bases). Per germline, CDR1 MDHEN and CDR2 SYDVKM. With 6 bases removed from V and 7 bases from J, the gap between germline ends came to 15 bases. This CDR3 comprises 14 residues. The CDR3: CASRRSGADGELFF. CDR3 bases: TGTGCCAGCAGGCGATCAGGGGCGGACGGGGAGCTGTTTTTT.

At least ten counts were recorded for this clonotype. CDR3 amino acids: CASSESVYEQYF. DNA of the CDR3: TGTGCCAGCAGTGAATCGGTCTACGAGCAGTACTTC. The J gene is TRBJ2-7, the V gene TRBV6-1; D is unclear. Germline V lookup: CDR1 MNHNS, CDR2 SASEGT. The CDR3 consists of 12 residues. The V gene lost 2 bases and the J gene lost 3 bases, with 5 bases spanning the gap.

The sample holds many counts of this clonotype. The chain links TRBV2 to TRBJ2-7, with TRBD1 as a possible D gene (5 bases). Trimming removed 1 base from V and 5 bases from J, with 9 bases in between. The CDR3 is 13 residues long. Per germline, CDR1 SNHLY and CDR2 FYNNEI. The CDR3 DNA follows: TGTGCCAGCAGTGAAGGACAGTTACACGAGCAGTACTTC. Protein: CASSEGQLHEQYF.

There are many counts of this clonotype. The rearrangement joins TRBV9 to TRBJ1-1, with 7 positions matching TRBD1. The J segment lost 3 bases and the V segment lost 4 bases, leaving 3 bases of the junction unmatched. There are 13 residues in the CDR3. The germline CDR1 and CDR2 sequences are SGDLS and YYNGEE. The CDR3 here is CASSYTGDTEAFF. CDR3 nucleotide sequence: TGTGCCAGCAGCTATACAGGGGACACTGAAGCTTTCTTT.